The rows below give T cell receptor beta chains drawn from one sample of a study of CD8+ T cells in alopecia areata. Produced via immunoSEQ multiplex PCR; TCRdb's table is partial and in-frame only. Of over 150,000 clones detected, 45% to 70% appear once; the ten largest clones hold under 5%. Sequenced input: CD8+ T cells sorted from blood. The receptor source for this set is a human donor in good health. The CDR3 runs from the conserved cysteine through the conserved F or W. D genes are given only for firm matches. Part of the rows lack a size; the others show once, few, many or a class for expanded clones.

V: TRBV7-9; D: TRBD2; J: TRBJ2-5; size: .; DNA: TGTGCCAGCAGGGGAGCGGGGGCCTCAGAGACCCAGTACTTC; CDR3: CASRGAGASETQYF
V: TRBV6-5; D: .; J: TRBJ2-5; size: few; DNA: TGTGCCAGCGGCGTTAACCAAGAGACCCAGTACTTC; CDR3: CASGVNQETQYF
V: TRBV29-1; D: .; J: TRBJ2-2; size: few; DNA: TGCAGCGTTCCGGGACAAAACACCGGGGAGCTGTTTTTT; CDR3: CSVPGQNTGELFF
V: TRBV9; D: TRBD1; J: TRBJ1-1; size: .; DNA: TGTGCCAGCAGCGCGGGGACAGGGAGCACTGAAGCTTTCTTT; CDR3: CASSAGTGSTEAFF
V: TRBV5-6; D: .; J: TRBJ2-1; size: .; DNA: TGTGCCAGCAGCACGGGGTTGGGGAGTATCGATGAGCAGTTCTTC; CDR3: CASSTGLGSIDEQFF
V: TRBV25-1; D: TRBD1; J: TRBJ1-1; size: few; DNA: TGTGCCAGCAGTGTTACCGGGACAGGGAACACTGAAGCTTTCTTT; CDR3: CASSVTGTGNTEAFF
V: TRBV14; D: .; J: TRBJ1-1; size: .; DNA: TGTGCCAGCAGCTCCCTTCCGGGACAAATGAACACTGAAGCTTTCTTT; CDR3: CASSSLPGQMNTEAFF
V: TRBV27; D: .; J: TRBJ1-4; size: .; DNA: TGTGCCAGCAGTTTAAGGGAGGATAATGAAAAACTGTTTTTT; CDR3: CASSLREDNEKLFF
V: TRBV6-6; D: .; J: TRBJ2-5; size: .; DNA: TGTGCCAGCAGTCTCGAAACAACGGGAGAGACCCAGTACTTC; CDR3: CASSLETTGETQYF
V: TRBV29-1; D: .; J: TRBJ2-3; size: few; DNA: TGCAGCGTTCCTTTAATCGGGGCGGCCTCTAGCACAGATACGCAGTATTTT; CDR3: CSVPLIGAASSTDTQYF
V: TRBV29-1; D: TRBD1; J: TRBJ1-2; size: .; DNA: TGCAGCGTTCAATGGGACAGGGGTCCCCTAACCTATGGCTACACCTTC; CDR3: CSVQWDRGPLTYGYTF
V: TRBV4-1; D: .; J: TRBJ1-5; size: few; DNA: TGCGCCAGCAGCCAAGAAGGCATCGATCAGCCCCAGCATTTT; CDR3: CASSQEGIDQPQHF
V: TRBV7-8; D: .; J: TRBJ1-4; size: .; DNA: TGTGCCAGCAGCTTTTCCCCGGAGCCAACTAATGAAAAACTGTTTTTT; CDR3: CASSFSPEPTNEKLFF
V: TRBV27; D: .; J: TRBJ1-2; size: .; DNA: TGTGCCAGCAGCTTGGGCTTGGACTGGGGCGGCTACACCTTC; CDR3: CASSLGLDWGGYTF
V: TRBV6-5; D: .; J: TRBJ2-2; size: .; DNA: TGTGCCAGCAGCTACAAGGGAATGAACACCGGGGAGCTGTTTTTT; CDR3: CASSYKGMNTGELFF
V: TRBV19; D: TRBD1; J: TRBJ1-1; size: few; DNA: TGTGCCAGTAGTCTTGGGACAGAGAACACTGAAGCTTTCTTT; CDR3: CASSLGTENTEAFF
V: TRBV9; D: .; J: TRBJ2-6; size: .; DNA: TGTGCCAGCAGCTCTATAGCGAGGGGTGGGGCCAACGTCCTGACTTTC; CDR3: CASSSIARGGANVLTF
V: TRBV29-1; D: TRBD1; J: TRBJ1-2; size: .; DNA: TGCAGCGTTGTATGGACCCTTGGGGCGGACAGGGGATTAGATGGCTACACCTTC; CDR3: CSVVWTLGADRGLDGYTF
V: TRBV2; D: TRBD2; J: TRBJ2-1; size: .; DNA: TGTGCCAGCATTCTAGCGGGGGGGCGCGGGCAGTTCTTC; CDR3: CASILAGGRGQFF
V: TRBV29-1; D: .; J: TRBJ1-5; size: .; DNA: TGCAGCGTTGAAGATTCTGGGAACAGCAATCAGCCCCAGCATTTT; CDR3: CSVEDSGNSNQPQHF
V: TRBV2; D: .; J: TRBJ1-2; size: .; DNA: TGTGCCAAATCGACGGTGCTCCTCGATTTGGACTTC; CDR3: CAKSTVLLDLDF
V: TRBV15; D: .; J: TRBJ1-5; size: .; DNA: TGTGCCACCAGCAGAGGAAGGGCTAGCAATCAGCCCCAGCATTTT; CDR3: CATSRGRASNQPQHF
V: TRBV5-6; D: TRBD1; J: TRBJ1-5; size: few; DNA: TGTGCCAGCAGCTTTCGGACAGGGAGGTATCTGCCCCAGCATTTT; CDR3: CASSFRTGRYLPQHF
V: TRBV2; D: .; J: TRBJ2-7; size: few; DNA: TGTGCCAGCACCGACAAGGGGGTAAGCTCCTACGAGCAGTACTTC; CDR3: CASTDKGVSSYEQYF
V: TRBV11-3; D: .; J: TRBJ2-1; size: .; DNA: TGTGCCAGCAGCTTAGATCGGGGGGCGGGGAATGAGCAGTTCTTC; CDR3: CASSLDRGAGNEQFF
V: TRBV6-5; D: .; J: TRBJ2-1; size: .; DNA: TGTGCCAGCAGTTACCCCCGACTAGGTGCCTACAATGAGCAGTTCTTC; CDR3: CASSYPRLGAYNEQFF
V: TRBV11-2; D: .; J: TRBJ1-6; size: .; DNA: TGTGCCAGCAGGCCAGTGGGGGACCTCTATAATTCACCCCTCCACTTT; CDR3: CASRPVGDLYNSPLHF
V: TRBV6-5; D: .; J: TRBJ1-1; size: few; DNA: TGTGCCAGCAGTTACGAGGGCGGGGAGAACACTGAAGCTTTCTTT; CDR3: CASSYEGGENTEAFF
V: TRBV19; D: .; J: TRBJ2-1; size: .; DNA: TGTGCCAGTAGTATAGACCCCGGGGGCTACAATGAGCAGTTCTTC; CDR3: CASSIDPGGYNEQFF
V: TRBV7-8; D: TRBD2; J: TRBJ2-5; size: .; DNA: TGTGCCAGCAGCCGGGGGTCTAGCGGGGGGCTTCCCCAGTACTTC; CDR3: CASSRGSSGGLPQYF
V: TRBV9; D: .; J: TRBJ1-6; size: .; DNA: TGTGCCAGCAGCGCCTCCGCCTCGGAGAATTCACCCCTCCACTTT; CDR3: CASSASASENSPLHF
V: TRBV2; D: TRBD2; J: TRBJ2-7; size: once; DNA: TGTGCCAGCAGCGGCGGACTAGCGGGGGGGGACTACGAGCAGTACTTC; CDR3: CASSGGLAGGDYEQYF
V: TRBV6-5; D: TRBD1; J: TRBJ1-2; size: .; DNA: TGTGCCAGCAGTCCGACAGGGTCTGGCTACACCTTC; CDR3: CASSPTGSGYTF
V: TRBV30; D: .; J: TRBJ1-2; size: few; DNA: TGTGCCTGTGGGCTCTATGGCTACACCTTC; CDR3: CACGLYGYTF
V: TRBV5-1; D: .; J: TRBJ1-2; size: .; DNA: TGCGCCAGCAGCTTGCCTGGGGGACCCTATGGCTACACCTTC; CDR3: CASSLPGGPYGYTF
V: TRBV4-1; D: .; J: TRBJ1-2; size: few; DNA: TGCGCCAGCAGCCAAGAACAGGTTGGCCTCTCTGGCCATGGCTACACCTTC; CDR3: CASSQEQVGLSGHGYTF
V: TRBV4-1; D: .; J: TRBJ1-5; size: .; DNA: TGCGCCAGCAGCCACGGGGGCGATCAGCCCCAGCATTTT; CDR3: CASSHGGDQPQHF
V: TRBV5-1; D: TRBD1; J: TRBJ1-2; size: .; DNA: TGCGCCAGCAGCTTGGGGTTCGGACAGGCTCAAGCGGGCTACACCTTC; CDR3: CASSLGFGQAQAGYTF
V: TRBV7-6; D: .; J: TRBJ2-7; size: .; DNA: TGTGCCAGCAGCCCTCGACCAGGGCTAAACTACGAGCAGTACTTC; CDR3: CASSPRPGLNYEQYF
V: TRBV9; D: TRBD1; J: TRBJ1-1; size: .; DNA: TGTGCCAGCAGCGTCGGGACAGGGATGAACACTGAAGCTTTCTTT; CDR3: CASSVGTGMNTEAFF
V: TRBV11-2; D: TRBD2; J: TRBJ2-1; size: few; DNA: TGTGCCAGCAGCTTAGTTGGGGAGGGCGGTGAGCAGTTCTTC; CDR3: CASSLVGEGGEQFF
V: TRBV7-9; D: .; J: TRBJ1-2; size: .; DNA: TGTGCCAGCAGCTTAGTACGCTGGGACGTTGGCTACACCTTC; CDR3: CASSLVRWDVGYTF
V: TRBV7-2; D: .; J: TRBJ1-2; size: .; DNA: TGTGCCAGCAGCTTAGATTGGCGTGGTTTCTATGGCTACACCTTC; CDR3: CASSLDWRGFYGYTF